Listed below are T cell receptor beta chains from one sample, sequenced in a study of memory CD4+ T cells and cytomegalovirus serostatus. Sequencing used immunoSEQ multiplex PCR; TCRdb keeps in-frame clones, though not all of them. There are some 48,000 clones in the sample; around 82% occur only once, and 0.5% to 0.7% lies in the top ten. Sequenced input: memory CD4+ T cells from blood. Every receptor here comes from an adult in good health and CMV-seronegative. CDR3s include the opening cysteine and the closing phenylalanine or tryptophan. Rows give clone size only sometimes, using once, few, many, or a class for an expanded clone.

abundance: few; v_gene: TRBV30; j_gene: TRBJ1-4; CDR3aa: CAWSTGGGGYGKLFF
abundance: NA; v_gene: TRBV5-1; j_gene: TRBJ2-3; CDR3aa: CASSLVVSGSGTDTQYF
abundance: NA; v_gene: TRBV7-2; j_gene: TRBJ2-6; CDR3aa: CASSYFPDRAGANVLTF
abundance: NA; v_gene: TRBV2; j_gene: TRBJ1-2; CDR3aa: CASSETGTYGYTF
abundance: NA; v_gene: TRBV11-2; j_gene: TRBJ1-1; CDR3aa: CASSPAGEGEAFF
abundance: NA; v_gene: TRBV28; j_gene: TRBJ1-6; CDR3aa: CASLTGGTGNSPLHF
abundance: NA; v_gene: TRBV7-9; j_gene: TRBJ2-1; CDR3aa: CASSRLTSNEQFF
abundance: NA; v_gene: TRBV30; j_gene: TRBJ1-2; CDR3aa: CAWSVPGDYGYTF
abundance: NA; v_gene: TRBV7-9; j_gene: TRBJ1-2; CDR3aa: CASSLGSRNYGYTF
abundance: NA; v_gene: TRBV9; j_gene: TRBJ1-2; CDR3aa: CASSVAGGADYGYTF
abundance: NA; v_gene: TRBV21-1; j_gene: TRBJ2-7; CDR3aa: CASSRDLYF
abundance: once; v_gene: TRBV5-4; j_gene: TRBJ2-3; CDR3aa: CASSFARSGGTDTQYF
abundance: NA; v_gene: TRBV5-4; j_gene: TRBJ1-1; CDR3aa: CASSAAGGTEAFF
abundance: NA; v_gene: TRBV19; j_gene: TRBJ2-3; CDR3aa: CASSMGFGRTDTQYF
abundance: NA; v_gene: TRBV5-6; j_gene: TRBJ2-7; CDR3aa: CASSQGQANYEQYF
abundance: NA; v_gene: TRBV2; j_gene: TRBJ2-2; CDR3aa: CASSAGNTGELFF
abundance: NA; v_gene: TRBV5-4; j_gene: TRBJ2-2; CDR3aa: CASSLAGPPGELFF
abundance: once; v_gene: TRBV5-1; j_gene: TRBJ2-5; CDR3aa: CASSFLETQYF
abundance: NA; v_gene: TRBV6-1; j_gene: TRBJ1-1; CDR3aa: CASRGPGGANTEAFF
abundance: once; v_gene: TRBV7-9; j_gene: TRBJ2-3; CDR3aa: CASSTRTGGDTQYF
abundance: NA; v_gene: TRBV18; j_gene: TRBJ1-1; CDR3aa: CASSPQQNTEAFF
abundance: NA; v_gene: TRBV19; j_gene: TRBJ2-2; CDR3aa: CASISGQGWNTGELFF
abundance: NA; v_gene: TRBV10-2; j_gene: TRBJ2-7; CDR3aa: CASSGGSYEQYF
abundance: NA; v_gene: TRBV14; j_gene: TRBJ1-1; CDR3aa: CASSPTTGVGTEAFF
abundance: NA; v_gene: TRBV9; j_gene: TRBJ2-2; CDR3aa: CASSFTGEANTGELFF
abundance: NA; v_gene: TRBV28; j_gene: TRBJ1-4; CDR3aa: CASSSLFGAKEKLFF
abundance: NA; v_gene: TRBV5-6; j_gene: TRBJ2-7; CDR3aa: CASSSTGQGNEQYF
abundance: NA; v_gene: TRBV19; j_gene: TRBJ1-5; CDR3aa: CASNRNNQPQHF
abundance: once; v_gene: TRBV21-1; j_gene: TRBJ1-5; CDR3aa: CASSKVWQAINQPQHF
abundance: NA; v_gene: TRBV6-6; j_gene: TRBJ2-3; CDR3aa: CASSPGTSGRVDTQYF
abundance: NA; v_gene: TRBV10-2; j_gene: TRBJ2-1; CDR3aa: CASSDSTSGRGEQFF
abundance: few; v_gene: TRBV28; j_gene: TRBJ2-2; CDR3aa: CASQDSGRALSGELFF
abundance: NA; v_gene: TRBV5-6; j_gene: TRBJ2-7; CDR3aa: CASSWVATPLWEQYF
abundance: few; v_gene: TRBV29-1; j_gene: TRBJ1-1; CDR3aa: CSVGLGVNTEAFF
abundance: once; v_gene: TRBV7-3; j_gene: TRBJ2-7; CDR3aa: CASSSQGARSYEQYF
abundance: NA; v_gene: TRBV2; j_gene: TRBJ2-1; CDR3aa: CASRGSGVSYNEQFF
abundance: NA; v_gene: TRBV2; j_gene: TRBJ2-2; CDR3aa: CASSEARRGSGGELFF
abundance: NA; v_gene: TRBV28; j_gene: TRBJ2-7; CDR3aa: CASSLISGSNPHEQYF
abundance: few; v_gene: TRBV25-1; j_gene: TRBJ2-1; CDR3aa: CASSESSWSYNEQFF
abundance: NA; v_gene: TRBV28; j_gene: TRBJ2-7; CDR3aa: CASGGTGGSYEQYF
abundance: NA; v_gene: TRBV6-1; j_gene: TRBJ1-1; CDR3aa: CASSEMVGAFF
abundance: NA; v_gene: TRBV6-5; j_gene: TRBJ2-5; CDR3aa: CASNQGPLGTQYF
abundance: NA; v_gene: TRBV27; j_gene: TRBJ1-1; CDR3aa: CASSLQGDTEAFF
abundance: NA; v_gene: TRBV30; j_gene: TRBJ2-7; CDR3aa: CAWKGGGYEQYF
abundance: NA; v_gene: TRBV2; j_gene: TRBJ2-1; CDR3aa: CASSASRLGYNEQFF
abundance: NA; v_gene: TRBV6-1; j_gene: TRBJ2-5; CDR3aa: CASSEGNRVTETQYF
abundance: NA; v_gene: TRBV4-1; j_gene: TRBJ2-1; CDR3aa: CASSQDAGDTSYNEQFF
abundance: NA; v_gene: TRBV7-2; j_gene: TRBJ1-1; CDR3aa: CASRPGGMNTEAFF
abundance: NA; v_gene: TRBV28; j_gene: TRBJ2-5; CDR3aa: CASSRVSAGGETQYF
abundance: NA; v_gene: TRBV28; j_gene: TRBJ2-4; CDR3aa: CASSLLGAKNIQYF
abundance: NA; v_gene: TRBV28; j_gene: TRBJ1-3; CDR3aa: CASSISRQTHSGNTIYF
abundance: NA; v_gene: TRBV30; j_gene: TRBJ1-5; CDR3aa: CAWSLQGGNQPQHF
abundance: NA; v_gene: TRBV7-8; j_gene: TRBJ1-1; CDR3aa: CASSLGPRGNTEAFF